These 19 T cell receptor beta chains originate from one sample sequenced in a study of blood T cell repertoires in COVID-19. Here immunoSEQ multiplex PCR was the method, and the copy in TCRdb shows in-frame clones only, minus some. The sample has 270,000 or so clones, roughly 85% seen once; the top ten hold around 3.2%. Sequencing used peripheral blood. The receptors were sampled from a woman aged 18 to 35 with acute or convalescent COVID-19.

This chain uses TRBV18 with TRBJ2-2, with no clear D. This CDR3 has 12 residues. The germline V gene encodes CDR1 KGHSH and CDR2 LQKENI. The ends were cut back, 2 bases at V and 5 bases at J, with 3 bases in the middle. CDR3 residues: CASSPYTGELFF. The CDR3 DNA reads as TGTGCCAGCTCACCATATACCGGGGAGCTGTTTTTT. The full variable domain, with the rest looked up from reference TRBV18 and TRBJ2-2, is NAGVMQNPRHLVRRRGQEARLRCSPMKGHSHVYWYRQLPEEGLKFMVYLQKENIIDESGMPKERFSAEFPKEGPSILRIQQVVRGDSAAYFCASSPYTGELFFGEGSRLTVL.

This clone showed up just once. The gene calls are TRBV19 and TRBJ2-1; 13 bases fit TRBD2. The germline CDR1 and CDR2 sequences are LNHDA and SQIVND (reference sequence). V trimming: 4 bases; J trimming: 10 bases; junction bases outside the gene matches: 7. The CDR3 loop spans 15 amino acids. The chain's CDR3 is CASSTRTSGSGEQFF. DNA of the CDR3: TGTGCCAGTAGTACAAGGACTAGCGGGAGTGGCGAGCAGTTCTTC. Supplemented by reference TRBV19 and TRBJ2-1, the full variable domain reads DGGITQSPKYLFRKEGQNVTLSCEQNLNHDAMYWYRQDPGQGLRLIYYSQIVNDFQKGDIAEGYSVSREKKESFPLTVTSAQKNPTAFYLCASSTRTSGSGEQFFGPGTRLTVL.

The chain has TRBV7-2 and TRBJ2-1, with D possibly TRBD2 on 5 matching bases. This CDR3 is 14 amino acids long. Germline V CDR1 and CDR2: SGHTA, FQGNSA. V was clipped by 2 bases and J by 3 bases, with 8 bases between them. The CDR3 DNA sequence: TGTGCCAGCAGCTTACCGGGGATCTACAATGAGCAGTTCTTC. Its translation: CASSLPGIYNEQFF.

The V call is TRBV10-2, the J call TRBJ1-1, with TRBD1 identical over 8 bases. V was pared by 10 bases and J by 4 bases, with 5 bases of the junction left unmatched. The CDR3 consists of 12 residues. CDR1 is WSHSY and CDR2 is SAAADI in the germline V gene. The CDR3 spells CATTTGGTEAFF. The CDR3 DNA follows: TGCGCCACCACCACAGGGGGCACTGAAGCTTTCTTT.

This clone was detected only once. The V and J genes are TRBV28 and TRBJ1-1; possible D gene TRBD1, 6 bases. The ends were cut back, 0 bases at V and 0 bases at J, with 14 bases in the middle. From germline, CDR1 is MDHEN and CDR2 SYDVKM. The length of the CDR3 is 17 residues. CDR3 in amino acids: CASSLWRGSILNTEAFF. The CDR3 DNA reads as TGTGCCAGCAGTTTATGGAGGGGGTCAATCCTGAACACTGAAGCTTTCTTT.

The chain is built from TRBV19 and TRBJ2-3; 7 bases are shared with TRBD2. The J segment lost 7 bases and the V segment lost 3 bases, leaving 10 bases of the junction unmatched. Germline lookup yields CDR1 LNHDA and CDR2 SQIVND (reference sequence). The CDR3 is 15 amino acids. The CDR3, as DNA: TGTGCCAGTAGTATTATGGCCGGGAGGATACATACGCAGTATTTT. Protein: CASSIMAGRIHTQYF.

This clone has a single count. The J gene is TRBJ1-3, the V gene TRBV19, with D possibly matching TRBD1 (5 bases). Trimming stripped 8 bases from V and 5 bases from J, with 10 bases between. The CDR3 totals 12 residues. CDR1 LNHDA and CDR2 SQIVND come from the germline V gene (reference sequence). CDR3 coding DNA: TGTGCCAGTCGGCCAGGGCGAAACACCATATATTTT. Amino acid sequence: CASRPGRNTIYF.

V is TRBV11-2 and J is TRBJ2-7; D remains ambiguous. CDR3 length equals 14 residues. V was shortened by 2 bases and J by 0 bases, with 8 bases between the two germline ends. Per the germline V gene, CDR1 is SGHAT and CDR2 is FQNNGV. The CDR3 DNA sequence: TGTGCCAGCAGCTTATACGCGAGCTCCTACGAGCAGTACTTC. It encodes CASSLYASSYEQYF.

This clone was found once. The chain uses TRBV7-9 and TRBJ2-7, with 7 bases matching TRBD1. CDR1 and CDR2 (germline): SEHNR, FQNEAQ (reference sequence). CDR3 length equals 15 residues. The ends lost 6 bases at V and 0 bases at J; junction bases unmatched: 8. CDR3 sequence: CASRHRGEVSYEQYF. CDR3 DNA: TGTGCCAGCAGACACAGGGGTGAGGTCTCCTACGAGCAGTACTTC.

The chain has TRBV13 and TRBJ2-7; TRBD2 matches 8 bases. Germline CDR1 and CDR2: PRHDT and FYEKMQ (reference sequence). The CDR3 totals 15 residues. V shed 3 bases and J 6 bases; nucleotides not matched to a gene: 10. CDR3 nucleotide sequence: TGTGCCAGCAGCTTCCAAGCGGGGGAGAAGGGCGAGCAGTACTTC. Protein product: CASSFQAGEKGEQYF.

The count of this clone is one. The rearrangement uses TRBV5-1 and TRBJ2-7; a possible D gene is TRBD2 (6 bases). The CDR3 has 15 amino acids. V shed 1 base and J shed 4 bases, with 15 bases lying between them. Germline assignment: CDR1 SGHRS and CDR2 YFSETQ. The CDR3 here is CASSLWSGVLYEQYF. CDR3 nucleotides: TGCGCCAGCAGCTTGTGGTCGGGAGTATTATACGAGCAGTACTTC.

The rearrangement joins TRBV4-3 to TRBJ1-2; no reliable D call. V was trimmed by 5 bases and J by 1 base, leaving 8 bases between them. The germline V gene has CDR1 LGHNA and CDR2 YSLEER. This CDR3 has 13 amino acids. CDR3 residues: CASSSGINYGYTF. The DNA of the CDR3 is TGCGCCAGCAGCTCAGGAATTAACTATGGCTACACCTTC.

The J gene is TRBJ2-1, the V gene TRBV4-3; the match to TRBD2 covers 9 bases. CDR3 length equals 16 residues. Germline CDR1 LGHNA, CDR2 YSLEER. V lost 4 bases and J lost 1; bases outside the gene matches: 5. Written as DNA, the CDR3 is TGCGCCAGCAGCCCCACGGCGGGGGGGTCCTACAATGAGCAGTTCTTC. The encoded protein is CASSPTAGGSYNEQFF.

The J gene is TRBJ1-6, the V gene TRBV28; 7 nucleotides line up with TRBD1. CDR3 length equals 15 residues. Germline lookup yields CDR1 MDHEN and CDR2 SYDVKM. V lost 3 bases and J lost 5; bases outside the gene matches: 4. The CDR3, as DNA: TGTGCCAGCAGTTTGGGGACAGCACATAATTCACCCCTCCACTTT. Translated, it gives CASSLGTAHNSPLHF.

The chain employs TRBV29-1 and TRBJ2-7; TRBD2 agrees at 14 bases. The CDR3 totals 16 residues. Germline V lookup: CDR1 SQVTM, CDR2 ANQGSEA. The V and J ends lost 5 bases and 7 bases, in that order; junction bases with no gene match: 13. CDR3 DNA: TGCAGCGTTTCCGGGACTAGCGGGAGTTTTCCTGGGGAGCAGTACTTC. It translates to CSVSGTSGSFPGEQYF.

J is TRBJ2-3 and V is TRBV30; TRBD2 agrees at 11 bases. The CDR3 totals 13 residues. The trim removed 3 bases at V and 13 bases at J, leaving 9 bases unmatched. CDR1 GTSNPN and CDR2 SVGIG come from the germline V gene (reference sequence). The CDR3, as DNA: TGTGCCTGGAGCTTAACTAGCGGGGGAATGAAGTATTTT. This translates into CAWSLTSGGMKYF.

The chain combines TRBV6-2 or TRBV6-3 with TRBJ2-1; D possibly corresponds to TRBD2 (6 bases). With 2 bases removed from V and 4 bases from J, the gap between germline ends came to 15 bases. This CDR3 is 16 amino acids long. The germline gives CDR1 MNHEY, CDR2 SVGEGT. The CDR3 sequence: CASSYPSPGEYNEQFF. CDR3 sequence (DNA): TGTGCCAGCAGTTACCCAAGCCCGGGGGAGTACAATGAGCAGTTCTTC.

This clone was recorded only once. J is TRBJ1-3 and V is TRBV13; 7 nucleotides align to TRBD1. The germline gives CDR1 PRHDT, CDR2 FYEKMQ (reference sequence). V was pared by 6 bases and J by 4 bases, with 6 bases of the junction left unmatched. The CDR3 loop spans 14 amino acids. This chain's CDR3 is CASRRGLAGNTIYF. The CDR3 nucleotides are TGTGCCAGCAGGAGGGGGCTAGCGGGAAACACCATATATTTT.

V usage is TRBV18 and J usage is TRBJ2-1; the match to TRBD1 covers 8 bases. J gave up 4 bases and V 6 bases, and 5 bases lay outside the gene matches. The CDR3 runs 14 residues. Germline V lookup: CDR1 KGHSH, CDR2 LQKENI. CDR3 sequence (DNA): TGTGCCAGCTCCTCGGGGACAGGTTACAATGAGCAGTTCTTC. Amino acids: CASSSGTGYNEQFF.